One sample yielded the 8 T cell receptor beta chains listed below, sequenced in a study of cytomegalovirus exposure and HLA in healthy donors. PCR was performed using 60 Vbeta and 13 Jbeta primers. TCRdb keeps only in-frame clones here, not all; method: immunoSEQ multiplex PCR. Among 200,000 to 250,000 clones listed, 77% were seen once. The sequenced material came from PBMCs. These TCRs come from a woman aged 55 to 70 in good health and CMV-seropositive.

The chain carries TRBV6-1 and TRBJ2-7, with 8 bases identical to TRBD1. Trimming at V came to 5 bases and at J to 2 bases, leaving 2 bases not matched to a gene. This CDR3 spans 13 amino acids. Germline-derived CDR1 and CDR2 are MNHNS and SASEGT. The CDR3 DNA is TGTGCCAGCAGTCTCAGGGGGCCCTACGAGCAGTACTTC. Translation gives CASSLRGPYEQYF.

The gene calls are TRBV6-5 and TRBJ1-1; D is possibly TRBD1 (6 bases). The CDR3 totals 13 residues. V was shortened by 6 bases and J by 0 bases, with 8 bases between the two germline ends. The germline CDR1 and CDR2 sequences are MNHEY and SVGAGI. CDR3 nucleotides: TGTGCCAGCAGGGGGACACTGAACACTGAAGCTTTCTTT. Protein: CASRGTLNTEAFF.

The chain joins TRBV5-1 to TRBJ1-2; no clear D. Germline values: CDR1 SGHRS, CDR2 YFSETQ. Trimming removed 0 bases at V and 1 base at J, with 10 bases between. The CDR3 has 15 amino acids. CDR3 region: CASSLAEQSNYGYTF. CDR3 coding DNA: TGCGCCAGCAGCTTGGCCGAACAGAGTAACTATGGCTACACCTTC.

CDR3 region: CASSMAGHQPQHF. CDR3 sequence (DNA): TGTGCCAGTAGTATGGCAGGTCATCAGCCCCAGCATTTT. The rearrangement uses TRBV19 and TRBJ1-5, with D unresolved. Germline V gives CDR1 LNHDA, CDR2 SQIVND (reference sequence). The CDR3 sequence is 13 residues long. Trimming took 3 bases from V and 5 from J, leaving 8 bases between them.

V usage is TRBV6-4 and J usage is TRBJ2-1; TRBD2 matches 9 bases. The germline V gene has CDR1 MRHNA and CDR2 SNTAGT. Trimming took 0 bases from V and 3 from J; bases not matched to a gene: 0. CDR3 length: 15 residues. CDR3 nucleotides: TGTGCCAGCAGTGACTCACTAGCGGGCTACAATGAGCAGTTCTTC. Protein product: CASSDSLAGYNEQFF.

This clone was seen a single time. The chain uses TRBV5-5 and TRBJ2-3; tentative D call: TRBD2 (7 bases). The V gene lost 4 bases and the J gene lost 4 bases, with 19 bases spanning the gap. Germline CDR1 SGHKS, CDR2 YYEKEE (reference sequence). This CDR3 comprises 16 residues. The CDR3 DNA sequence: TGTGCCAGCAGCCCGAGGGGGGGGCTTAGCGCAGATACGCAGTATTTT. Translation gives CASSPRGGLSADTQYF. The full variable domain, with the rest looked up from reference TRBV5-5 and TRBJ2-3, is DAGVTQSPTHLIKTRGQQVTLRCSPISGHKSVSWYQQVLGQGPQFIFQYYEKEERGRGNFPDRFSARQFPNYSSELNVNALLLGDSALYLCASSPRGGLSADTQYFGPGTRLTVL.

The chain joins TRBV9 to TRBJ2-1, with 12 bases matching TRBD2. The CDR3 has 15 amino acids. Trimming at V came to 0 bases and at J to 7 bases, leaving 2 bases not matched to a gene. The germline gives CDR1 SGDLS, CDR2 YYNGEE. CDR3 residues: CASSVGTSGANEQFF. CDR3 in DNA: TGTGCCAGCAGCGTAGGGACTAGCGGGGCGAATGAGCAGTTCTTC.

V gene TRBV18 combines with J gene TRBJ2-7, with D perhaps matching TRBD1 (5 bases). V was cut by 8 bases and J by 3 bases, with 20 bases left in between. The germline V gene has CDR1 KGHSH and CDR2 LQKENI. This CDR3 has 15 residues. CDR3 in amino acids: CASTTGLGGHYEQYF. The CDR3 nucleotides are TGTGCCAGCACAACAGGCCTAGGTGGGCACTACGAGCAGTACTTC.